This entry is about one T cell receptor (beta chain). These data originate in a study of blood T cell repertoires in COVID-19. Whole-study context: T cells, B-cell-depleted T cells, or PBMCs supplied cDNA or gDNA.

Seattle researchers signed up patients amid active infection and tracked them longitudinally. The data were produced by immunoSEQ multiplex PCR, yet TCRdb's version contains in-frame clones alone and is incomplete. The sample lists about 370,000 clones, roughly nine tenths seen once, with 3% in the top ten. Trimming took 3 bases from V and 7 from J; bases not matched to a gene: 9. The CDR3 extends over 14 amino acids. Germline values: CDR1 SGDLS, CDR2 YYNGEE. The sample was peripheral blood. The TCR comes from a woman in her thirties with COVID-19, enrolled during active disease. The rearrangement links TRBV9 to TRBJ1-2; 7 bases fit TRBD1. The CDR3 DNA sequence: TGTGCCAGCAGCGCGACGACAGGGTGGGTTGGCTACACCTTC. Translated, it gives CASSATTGWVGYTF.